This paragraph reports one T cell receptor (beta chain). Its specificity is unknown. This specimen comes from a study of early T cells in non-severe SARS-CoV-2 infection. The wider study: RNA in bulk from unsorted whole blood was sequenced, and chains were unpaired. Study-level results: Anti-spike CD8 responses were favored by VDJdb matching, which missed private and CD4 specificities.

As part of library construction, unique molecular identifiers were attached to individual cDNA molecules. MiXCR was run by TCRdb on the 5' RACE reads, yielding one entry per CDR3 protein. The repertoire consists of under 65,000 distinct CDR3 sequences, with approximately 12% occurring once and the leading ten covering 9.1%. Sequencing input: whole blood. The clonotype originates from an adult who was a healthcare worker with PCR-confirmed SARS-CoV-2 infection or an uninfected control (not recorded which).

CDR3 protein: CASSYGAKLNNGYTF. In DNA, the CDR3 is TGTGCCAGCAGTTACGGGGCCAAGCTCAATAATGGCTACACCTTC. This chain links TRBV6-2 or TRBV6-3 with TRBJ1-2; D may be TRBD1 (5 bases). The germline V gene has CDR1 MNHEY and CDR2 SVGEGT. This CDR3 has 15 amino acids. The germline V and J ends were trimmed by 2 bases and 6 bases, with 16 bases remaining between them.